Listed below are T cell receptor beta chains from one sample, sequenced in a study of T-cell reconstitution after alpha-beta-depleted transplantation in children. Using its own MiXCR run on the PCR reads, TCRdb lists one record per CDR3 protein. The sample has around 400,000 distinct CDR3 sequences, around 20% seen once. The material was PBMCs from the stem cell graft donor, obtained from the stem cell graft. The receptors here all came from a human donor who donated a stem cell graft to a child with acute myeloid leukemia. Both conserved end residues are part of each CDR3. The order of the fields is CDR3 protein, CDR3 DNA, D gene, V gene, J gene, clone size. D genes are given only for firm matches. Clone size is given for some rows only: seen once, a few or many times, or a class if the clone is expanded.

CSVEDHRTSGITTDTQYF	TGCAGCGTTGAAGACCACCGAACTAGCGGGATAACCACAGATACGCAGTATTTT	TRBD2	TRBV29-1	TRBJ2-3	.
CATGTSGSGDTQYF	TGCGCCACCGGGACTAGCGGGAGCGGAGATACGCAGTATTTT	TRBD2	TRBV10-2	TRBJ2-3	few
CASTGSGTDTQYF	TGTGCCAGCACAGGTAGTGGGACAGATACGCAGTATTTT	.	TRBV28	TRBJ2-3	few
CASSAGTYSYEQYF	TGCGCCAGCAGCGCCGGGACTTACTCCTACGAGCAGTACTTC	.	TRBV5-1	TRBJ2-7	.
CASSFSYEGLAGASHSYNEQFF	TGTGCCAGCAGTTTTTCTTACGAAGGGCTAGCGGGAGCGTCCCACTCCTACAATGAGCAGTTCTTC	TRBD2	TRBV27	TRBJ2-1	many
CATSGDRVSYNEQFF	TGTGCCACCAGCGGGGACAGGGTAAGCTACAATGAGCAGTTCTTC	TRBD1	TRBV15	TRBJ2-1	few
CASSEQGPSSYNEQFF	TGCGCCAGCAGCGAGCAGGGGCCGAGCTCCTACAATGAGCAGTTCTTC	.	TRBV5-1	TRBJ2-1	.
CASSFSGTSTYEQYF	TGTGCCAGCAGTTTCTCCGGGACGTCCACCTACGAGCAGTACTTC	.	TRBV6-2/TRBV6-3	TRBJ2-7	.
CASSEWGETSGGNEQFF	TGTGCCAGCAGTGAATGGGGGGAGACTAGTGGTGGAAACGAGCAGTTCTTC	.	TRBV25-1	TRBJ2-1	many
CATSSTGLVRTDTQYF	TGTGCCACCAGCAGCACAGGGTTGGTGAGAACAGATACGCAGTATTTT	.	TRBV15	TRBJ2-3	.
CASSAGRGTYEQYF	TGTGCCAGCAGCGCGGGACGTGGGACCTACGAGCAGTACTTC	.	TRBV12-3/TRBV12-4	TRBJ2-7	.
CASSLAGGYGYTF	TGTGCCAGCAGCTTAGCAGGGGGCTATGGCTACACCTTC	.	TRBV7-9	TRBJ1-2	many
CSARDGGGLNTEAFF	TGCAGTGCTAGAGATGGCGGGGGATTGAACACTGAAGCTTTCTTT	.	TRBV20-1	TRBJ1-1	.
CSVRPESSYEQYF	TGCAGCGTCCGGCCGGAGAGCTCCTACGAGCAGTACTTC	.	TRBV29-1	TRBJ2-7	few
CASSPHREVSNEQFF	TGTGCCAGCAGCCCCCATCGGGAAGTGTCCAATGAGCAGTTCTTC	.	TRBV9	TRBJ2-1	few
CSVASQGQFF	TGCAGCGTAGCCTCCCAGGGGCAGTTCTTC	.	TRBV29-1	TRBJ2-1	few
CSARGPVAKNIQYF	TGCAGTGCCCGCGGCCCCGTAGCCAAAAACATTCAGTACTTC	.	TRBV20-1	TRBJ2-4	.
CASSPGGGPPGEQFF	TGTGCCAGCAGCCCCGGGGGAGGACCCCCTGGTGAGCAGTTCTTC	.	TRBV4-2	TRBJ2-1	few
CASSPEGVSSYEQYF	TGCGCCAGCAGCCCGGAGGGGGTCAGCTCCTACGAGCAGTACTTC	.	TRBV5-1	TRBJ2-7	many
CASSLGSIYEQYF	TGTGCCAGCAGTTTAGGGAGTATCTACGAGCAGTACTTC	.	TRBV12-3/TRBV12-4	TRBJ2-7	.
CASSLVPYTTDTQYF	TGTGCCAGCAGCTTAGTGCCCTATACGACAGATACGCAGTATTTT	.	TRBV7-6	TRBJ2-3	few
CASSLFSPDRVRSPLHF	TGTGCCAGCAGTTTATTTTCCCCGGACAGGGTTCGTTCACCCCTCCACTTT	TRBD1	TRBV27	TRBJ1-6	.
CASSLAGKRSYEQYF	TGTGCCAGCAGTTTGGCAGGAAAGCGCTCCTACGAGCAGTACTTC	.	TRBV28	TRBJ2-7	few
CASSYSVGTGVYEQYF	TGTGCCAGCAGTTACTCGGTCGGGACAGGGGTCTACGAGCAGTACTTC	TRBD1	TRBV6-5	TRBJ2-7	many